A single sample is the source of the 19 T cell receptor beta chains below, sequenced in a study of STAT3 mutations in large granular lymphocyte leukemia. Antigen specificity for these receptors is unknown. Data came from immunoSEQ multiplex PCR; TCRdb stores just in-frame clones and leaves some out. The table has about 40,000 clones, approximately 90% seen once. Whole-study findings and limits: At least one immunodominant TCR beta clonotype appeared in every T-cell large granular lymphocyte leukemia patient.

Sequencing was carried out using PBMCs. These receptors were obtained from a human donor with T large granular lymphocyte leukemia. Some clones in this sample may be carry-over from other donors' samples.

In this sample, this clone turned up a few times. The J gene is TRBJ1-6, the V gene TRBV5-1; D is perhaps TRBD1 (5 bases). Germline-derived CDR1 and CDR2 are SGHRS and YFSETQ. This CDR3 has 16 residues. V was cut by 6 bases and J by 7 bases, with 20 bases left in between. CDR3 DNA: TGCGCCAGCACTAAGCTCTCGGGGGACCAGAATTCACCCCTCCACTTT. Translation gives CASTKLSGDQNSPLHF.

The chain combines TRBV11-2 with TRBJ2-3; no clear D. The CDR3 spans 13 residues. The V and J ends lost 2 bases and 5 bases respectively, with 8 bases between them. The V gene's germline CDR1 is SGHAT and CDR2 FQNNGV. The CDR3 here is CASSLLWQDTQYF. As DNA, the CDR3 is TGTGCCAGCAGCTTACTTTGGCAAGATACGCAGTATTTT. Looking up the rest from reference TRBV11-2 and TRBJ2-3 gives the full variable domain: EAGVAQSPRYKIIEKRQSVAFWCNPISGHATLYWYQQILGQGPKLLIQFQNNGVVDDSQLPKDRFSAERLKGVDSTLKIQPAKLEDSAVYLCASSLLWQDTQYFGPGTRLTVL.

The chain recombines TRBV6-5 with TRBJ1-2; D not certain. V lost 6 bases and J 8 bases, leaving 16 bases between the germline ends. This CDR3 spans 13 amino acids. The germline gives CDR1 MNHEY, CDR2 SVGAGI. The CDR3, as DNA: TGTGCCAGCAGAACGGATCTTAGTAGGGGCTACACCTTC. Encoded protein: CASRTDLSRGYTF.

This rearrangement joins TRBV4-1 to TRBJ1-4; weak D call: TRBD1 (6 bases). Germline CDR1 MGHRA, CDR2 YSYEKL. The V gene lost 4 bases and the J gene lost 8 bases, with 26 bases spanning the gap. CDR3 length: 18 residues. This chain's CDR3 is CASSPIGGAGGFREKLFF. In DNA, the CDR3 is TGCGCCAGCAGCCCCATAGGGGGGGCCGGTGGTTTCAGAGAAAAACTGTTTTTT.

This sequence joins TRBV29-1 and TRBJ2-5; TRBD2 agrees at 9 bases. The CDR3 spans 12 residues. V was clipped by 5 bases and J by 3 bases; unmatched bases: 1. Germline V lookup: CDR1 SQVTM, CDR2 ANQGSEA. In DNA form, the CDR3 reads TGCAGCGTTAGGACTAGCGAAGAGACCCAGTACTTC. The encoded protein is CSVRTSEETQYF.

This chain uses TRBV5-6 with TRBJ1-2; D is possibly TRBD1 (5 bases). Trimming removed 4 bases at V and 0 bases at J, with 13 bases between. CDR1 is SGHDT, CDR2 YYEEEE, per germline. The CDR3 has 15 amino acids. This CDR3 is CASSRGGGANYGYTF. CDR3 nucleotide sequence: TGTGCCAGCAGCCGGGGTGGGGGTGCTAACTATGGCTACACCTTC.

The chain carries TRBV7-9 and TRBJ1-2; D gene unclear. Germline V CDR1 and CDR2: SEHNR, FQNEAQ (reference sequence). The CDR3 consists of 13 residues. Deletions cut 3 bases from V and 3 bases from J, with 8 bases between. DNA of the CDR3: TGTGCCAGCAGCTTGGGTGGGGACTATGGCTACACCTTC. It encodes CASSLGGDYGYTF. Together with reference TRBV7-9 and TRBJ1-2, the CDR3 gives the full variable domain: DTGVSQNPRHKITKRGQNVTFRCDPISEHNRLYWYRQTLGQGPEFLTYFQNEAQLEKSRLLSDRFSAERPKGSFSTLEIQRTEQGDSAMYLCASSLGGDYGYTFGSGTRLTVV.

The V gene is TRBV28, the J gene TRBJ2-7; maybe TRBD1 (6 bases). Per germline, CDR1 MDHEN and CDR2 SYDVKM. Trimming removed 3 bases from V and 3 bases from J, with 12 bases in between. The CDR3 is 14 amino acids. CDR3 region: CASSLGTRDYEQYF. CDR3 bases: TGTGCCAGCAGTTTGGGGACAAGGGACTACGAGCAGTACTTC.

The chain joins TRBV15 to TRBJ2-5; 9 bases match TRBD1. The CDR3 length is 16 residues. The germline CDR1 and CDR2 sequences are LNHNV and YYDKDF (reference sequence). After removal of 3 bases from V and 1 base from J, the junction contained 6 bases not matched to a gene. The CDR3 bases are TGTGCCACCAGCAGGGTCCTACAGGGGGCCCAAGAGACCCAGTACTTC. This gives the protein CATSRVLQGAQETQYF.

This clone appeared once. The DNA of the CDR3 is TGTGCCAGCAGCTTAGGGTCAGCAGATGGCTACACCTTC. Its protein product is CASSLGSADGYTF. The chain is built from TRBV7-9 and TRBJ1-2; unclear D gene. The CDR3 runs 13 residues. Trimming took 1 base from V and 6 from J, leaving 9 bases between them. CDR1 and CDR2 from the germline V gene are SEHNR and FQNEAQ (reference sequence).

J is TRBJ2-7 and V is TRBV5-1; D gene ambiguous. This CDR3 spans 14 amino acids. CDR1 SGHRS and CDR2 YFSETQ come from the germline V gene. V gave up 0 bases and J gave up 5 bases, with 12 bases separating them. The CDR3 sequence is CASSLESRKDEQYF. The CDR3 coding sequence is TGCGCCAGCAGCTTGGAGAGCCGGAAAGACGAGCAGTACTTC.

The chain has TRBV29-1 and TRBJ1-1; 7 bases are a match to TRBD1. CDR1 is SQVTM and CDR2 is ANQGSEA in the germline V gene. This CDR3 is built from 14 residues. The DNA for the CDR3 is TGCAAACCCAGGGGGAGGGCTAGGAGCACTGAAGCTTTCTTT. Amino acids: CKPRGRARSTEAFF.

J is TRBJ2-3 and V is TRBV4-1; TRBD2 matches at 7 bases. Germline values: CDR1 MGHRA, CDR2 YSYEKL. V trimming: 0 bases; J trimming: 0 bases; junction bases outside the gene matches: 3. The CDR3 sequence is 16 residues long. CDR3 loop: CASSQEAGVSTDTQYF. CDR3 nucleotide sequence: TGCGCCAGCAGCCAAGAGGCGGGGGTTAGCACAGATACGCAGTATTTT.

The chain has TRBV4-1 and TRBJ2-7; no reliable D call. Germline CDR1 MGHRA, CDR2 YSYEKL. The V gene lost 0 bases and the J gene lost 6 bases, with 15 bases spanning the gap. This CDR3 spans 15 amino acids. This CDR3 reads CASSQDPVAPLEQYV. CDR3 nucleotide sequence: TGCGCCAGCAGCCAAGATCCAGTGGCACCCCTCGAGCAGTACGTC.

The chain has TRBV4-3 and TRBJ1-4, with unresolved D. Germline-derived CDR1 and CDR2 are LGHNA and YSLEER. Between the trimmed V and J ends, which lost 0 bases and 1 base, there was a span of 6 bases. There are 15 residues in the CDR3. The CDR3 sequence is CASSQDSLTNEKLFF. The CDR3, as DNA: TGCGCCAGCAGCCAAGATAGCTTAACTAATGAAAAACTGTTTTTT.

The chain combines TRBV14 with TRBJ1-2; no reliable D call. V was pared by 1 base and J by 6 bases, with 15 bases between. The CDR3 runs to 15 residues. Per germline, CDR1 SGHDN and CDR2 FVKESK. The CDR3 spells CASSQVSGRVHGYTF. The CDR3 region has the DNA TGTGCCAGCAGCCAAGTTTCCGGGAGGGTTCATGGCTACACCTTC.

The chain links TRBV13 to TRBJ2-7; 8 positions agree with TRBD2. Germline lookup yields CDR1 PRHDT and CDR2 FYEKMQ (reference sequence). This CDR3 contains 16 residues. The ends lost 5 bases at V and 0 bases at J; junction bases unmatched: 9. The DNA of the CDR3 is TGTGCCAGCAGCATATCGGGGGGGCCAAGCTCCTACGAGCAGTACTTC. Translated: CASSISGGPSSYEQYF.

The J gene is TRBJ1-2, the V gene TRBV5-4; D is possibly TRBD1 (6 bases). Germline-derived CDR1 and CDR2 are SGHNT and YYREEE (reference sequence). The CDR3 has 14 amino acids. V dropped 4 bases and J dropped 2 bases, with 12 bases sitting between them. DNA for the CDR3: TGTGCCAGCAGCCACGGGGGGGGCAACTATGGCTACACCTTC. Protein product: CASSHGGGNYGYTF.

This chain links TRBV7-9 with TRBJ2-2; D is ambiguous. CDR1 is SEHNR and CDR2 is FQNEAQ in the germline V gene (reference sequence). This CDR3 is 15 amino acids long. V was clipped by 1 base and J by 3 bases, with 9 bases between them. The CDR3 sequence is CASSLVPGHTGELFF. The DNA for the CDR3 is TGTGCCAGCAGCTTAGTCCCAGGTCACACCGGGGAGCTGTTTTTT.